A single TCR beta chain is shown here with its context. This clonotype came up a few times. It lacks a known antigen. No much larger clone exists at a distance of one base, and base qualities are not known. These data are taken from a study of vaccination and CD4 T cells after COVID-19 (dated 2022 in TCRdb). Regarding the research as a whole: Convalescent patients had a positive SARS-CoV-2 result on nasal swab PCR, and of these patients, fewer than ten had mild disease and one had severe disease. Six males and four females were included in the convalescent cohort, with two Hispanic individuals, seven Caucasians, two Asians and one multiracial person represented. Participants got two doses of the Pfizer-BioNTech BNT162b2 vaccine (n=8) or two doses of the Moderna mRNA-1273 vaccine (n=2). Post-COVID blood samples were collected from convalescent patients a median of around 96 days after diagnosis, with a range of about 30 to 161 days. Post-vaccine blood samples were taken a median of about 72 days after the second vaccine dose, with a range of roughly 13 to 250 days. For stimulating the cultures, overlapping spike peptide pools were used, derived from SARS-CoV-2 as well as from the common cold coronaviruses HCoV-NL63, HCoV-OC43 and HCoV-229E. In control cultures, a CEFX viral epitope pool was used as positive control, an HIV-1 Nef peptide pool was used as negative control, or no peptide was added. The spike-specific CD4+ TCR repertoire was compared before and after mRNA vaccination in 10 COVID-19 convalescent patients and a handful of infection-naive healthy vaccine recipients. Overall results and qualifications from the work: Relatively few convalescent patients were included in the study, and early timepoints after natural infection were not analyzed. The median number of SARS-CoV-2-reactive clonotypes rose from fewer than 25 after infection to 35 to 45 after vaccination, but the change was not significant. Among convalescent patients, a median roughly 84% of the SARS-CoV-2-reactive clones seen after vaccination appeared only after vaccination, which suggests priming specific to the vaccine. Nearly all vaccine-specific clones in convalescent patients (304 of 307) were mono-reactive for SARS-CoV-2 spike rather than cross-reactive with common cold coronaviruses.

Counted from cysteine to phenylalanine, this CDR3 has 13 amino acids. Only CDR3 DNA is held: 39 bases, read in frame from base 1. V loses 6 bases, J loses 4 bases, and the germline ends lie 12 bases apart. The germline V gene encodes CDR1 SNHLY and CDR2 FYNNEI. The treatment or condition label for this specimen denotes: roughly ten-day PBMC culture with coronavirus spike peptide pools or control peptides (ViraFEST assay). To expand antigen-specific T cells with peptide pools and then pick out the expanded clonotypes through TCR sequencing, the study relied on the ViraFEST assay. The positive SARS-CoV-2 PCR tests of the convalescent patients were dated from March to December 2020, before the Alpha, Beta and Delta variants emerged in the United States. Each well held 2 million to 2.5 million PBMCs cultured with around 10 ug/ml peptide pools in IMDM containing 5% human AB serum and around 10 IU/ml IL-2. On days 3 and 7, half of the culture medium was replaced with fresh IL-2-containing medium. After approximately 10 days of culture, CD4+ T cells were isolated by negative selection using the EasySep CD4+ T cell isolation kit. Ficoll-Paque Plus gradient centrifugation was used to isolate PBMCs from whole blood, and the isolated PBMCs were then either used fresh or cryopreserved at -140C. Culture conditions were generally each tested in triplicate wells.

Libraries were constructed by PCR. DNA from cultured CD4+ T cells underwent TCR sequencing with the Oncomine TCR Beta short-read assay at the Johns Hopkins FTIC core. The QIAamp micro DNA kit was used to extract genomic DNA from the cultured CD4+ T cells. Oncomine TCR Beta libraries from cultured CD4+ T cells were pooled with unique dual indexes and sequenced on an Illumina iSeq 100. The study's processing was this. Non-productive sequences were removed, and CDR3s that did not start with C, did not end with F or W, or were shorter than 7 amino acids were discarded. The MANAFEST web application was used to identify antigen-specific clonotypes by comparing peptide-stimulated wells against reference wells and other culture wells. To be called positive, a clone needed an FDR below 0.05, an odds ratio above 5, and a productive frequency above 0.1% in at least two of three replicate wells. A clonotype counted as cross-reactive if it showed significant expansion both in the SARS-CoV-2 spike wells and in at least one common cold coronavirus spike condition. Using R version 3.6.1, CDR3 homology was evaluated through Levenshtein distances (stringdist) along with unrooted phylogenetic trees (ape). In TCRdb, the public reads were trimmed at Q25 with fastp and aligned with MiXCR, with productive beta chains retained. Each record represents a unique CDR3 protein, reported with the most common genes and DNA among its rows. TCRdb, not the original authors, processed these V and J calls. This sample lists about 19,000 distinct CDR3 sequences; roughly 31% were detected once. The ten largest account for 14% to 15% of the sample.

This clonotype originated in a human donor with COVID-19. The chain couples TRBV2 to TRBJ1-1, with the identity of the D gene unclear. Sequencing input: cultured CD4+ T cells from blood. The CDR3 reads CASRGNLGTEAFF. At the DNA level, the sequence is TGTGCCAGCAGAGGGAACCTGGGCACTGAAGCTTTCTTT.